Listed here are 22 T cell receptor beta chains from one sample, sequenced in a study of cytomegalovirus exposure and HLA in healthy donors. PCR involved 60 Vbeta and 13 Jbeta primers. Produced via immunoSEQ multiplex PCR; TCRdb's table is partial and in-frame only. The sample records over 130,000 clones, approximately 83% being singletons. The specimen was PBMCs. The source is a male donor in good health and CMV-seronegative.

The CDR3 DNA reads as TGTGCCAGCATGTCAGGGGCCAACGTCCTGACTTTC. Its protein is CASMSGANVLTF. J is TRBJ2-6 and V is TRBV2; D not certain. Germline lookup yields CDR1 SNHLY and CDR2 FYNNEI. The V gene lost 7 bases and the J gene lost 4 bases, with 5 bases spanning the gap. This CDR3 is built from 12 residues.

This clone was seen more than once but under ten times. The rearrangement joins TRBV10-1 to TRBJ2-5; 10 bases align to TRBD2. V trimming: 0 bases; J trimming: 4 bases; junction bases outside the gene matches: 5. This CDR3 has 16 residues. Germline V lookup: CDR1 WNHNN, CDR2 SYGVQD (reference sequence). DNA for the CDR3: TGCGCCAGCAGTGAGTCGAGCGGGAGGGCCACAGAGACCCAGTACTTC. Its translation is CASSESSGRATETQYF.

The rearrangement uses TRBV7-6 and TRBJ2-5; no definite D call. Trimming took off 1 base at V and 5 bases at J, with 11 bases between the two ends. Per the germline V gene, CDR1 is SGHVS and CDR2 is FNYEAQ. This CDR3 region has 14 residues. The CDR3 bases are TGTGCCAGCAGCTTAGAACGGTCCAGGGAGACCCAGTACTTC. Amino acid sequence: CASSLERSRETQYF.

The chain couples TRBV7-9 to TRBJ2-1; 16 nucleotides match TRBD2. V shed 4 bases, J shed 10 bases, and the junction held 4 bases outside the gene matches. This CDR3 has 15 residues. Germline V lookup: CDR1 SEHNR, CDR2 FQNEAQ (reference sequence). The CDR3 sequence: CASSSPGLAGGEQFF. For the CDR3, the DNA is TGTGCCAGCAGCTCCCCGGGACTAGCGGGAGGGGAGCAGTTCTTC.

The V and J genes are TRBV7-6 and TRBJ2-7; tentative D call: TRBD2 (6 bases). From germline, CDR1 is SGHVS and CDR2 FNYEAQ. Deletions cut 5 bases from V and 4 bases from J, with 15 bases between. CDR3 size: 14 residues. CDR3 DNA: TGTGCCAGCAGCCAAGGCGGGGATAGGTACGAGCAGTACTTC. Protein sequence: CASSQGGDRYEQYF.

The chain links TRBV5-1 to TRBJ2-6; maybe TRBD2 (5 bases). V lost 0 bases and J lost 4, with 14 bases in between. CDR3 length: 17 amino acids. Germline CDR1 reads SGHRS; CDR2 reads YFSETQ. CDR3 in amino acids: CASSLVRELSGANVLTF. In DNA form, the CDR3 reads TGCGCCAGCAGCTTGGTTAGGGAGTTATCAGGGGCCAACGTCCTGACTTTC. Complete variable domain (other parts from reference TRBV5-1 and TRBJ2-6): KAGVTQTPRYLIKTRGQQVTLSCSPISGHRSVSWYQQTPGQGLQFLFEYFSETQRNKGNFPGRFSGRQFSNSRSEMNVSTLELGDSALYLCASSLVRELSGANVLTFGAGSRLTVL.

The chain uses TRBV10-1 and TRBJ2-2, with 7 bases that match TRBD2. The V segment lost 7 bases and the J segment 6 bases; nucleotides outside the gene matches: 14. The CDR3 consists of 16 residues. Germline CDR1 and CDR2: WNHNN and SYGVQD (reference sequence). CDR3 region: CASIPVDTGGAGELFF. For the CDR3, the DNA is TGCGCCAGCATCCCCGTCGACACGGGGGGAGCCGGGGAGCTGTTTTTT.

V usage is TRBV9 and J usage is TRBJ1-2; D gene uncertain. This CDR3 has 11 residues. V dropped 1 base and J dropped 8 bases, with 6 bases sitting between them. The germline CDR1 and CDR2 sequences are SGDLS and YYNGEE. The CDR3 nucleotides read TGTGCCAGCAGCGTACCGAGAGGCTACACCTTC. This encodes CASSVPRGYTF.

The chain is built from TRBV5-4 and TRBJ1-1; 12 nucleotides match TRBD1. The V and J ends lost 0 bases and 1 base, in that order; junction bases with no gene match: 10. This CDR3 contains 19 residues. Per germline, CDR1 SGHNT and CDR2 YYREEE (reference sequence). CDR3 loop: CASSLGWGQGAASNTEAFF. The CDR3 DNA is TGTGCCAGCAGCTTGGGATGGGGACAGGGGGCCGCATCGAACACTGAAGCTTTCTTT. Combining the CDR3 with reference TRBV5-4 and TRBJ1-1 gives the whole variable domain ETGVTQSPTHLIKTRGQQVTLRCSSQSGHNTVSWYQQALGQGPQFIFQYYREEENGRGNFPPRFSGLQFPNYSSELNVNALELDDSALYLCASSLGWGQGAASNTEAFFGQGTRLTVV.

CDR3 DNA: TGTGCCAGCAGGCACACTAGCGGGAGTTTTCTAGATACGCAGTATTTT. This translates into CASRHTSGSFLDTQYF. The V and J genes are TRBV6-6 and TRBJ2-3; 11 bases are a match to TRBD2. V lost 6 bases, J lost 5 bases, and 10 bases stayed unmatched. There are 16 residues in the CDR3. Germline CDR1 MNHNY, CDR2 SVGAGI (reference sequence).

The rearrangement joins TRBV13 to TRBJ1-1, with 7 bases lining up with TRBD1. Germline CDR1 PRHDT, CDR2 FYEKMQ (reference sequence). V trimming: 8 bases; J trimming: 0 bases; junction bases outside the gene matches: 3. The CDR3 spans 13 residues. Here the CDR3 reads CASGTVLNTEAFF. In DNA form, the CDR3 reads TGTGCCAGCGGGACAGTCCTGAACACTGAAGCTTTCTTT.

This clone has just one count. The chain has TRBV28 and TRBJ2-1; 12 nucleotides align to TRBD2. This CDR3 region has 15 residues. V dropped 6 bases and J dropped 6; count of bases not matched to a gene: 6. Germline-derived CDR1 and CDR2 are MDHEN and SYDVKM. This CDR3 reads CASSQGLAGPNEQFF. CDR3 sequence (DNA): TGTGCCAGCAGCCAGGGACTAGCGGGCCCCAATGAGCAGTTCTTC. Variable domain in full (rest from reference TRBV28 and TRBJ2-1): DVKVTQSSRYLVKRTGEKVFLECVQDMDHENMFWYRQDPGLGLRLIYFSYDVKMKEKGDIPEGYSVSREKKERFSLILESASTNQTSMYLCASSQGLAGPNEQFFGPGTRLTVL.

This clone has only a few counts. The chain couples TRBV6-5 to TRBJ1-2, with 7 bases matching TRBD1. V trimming: 6 bases; J trimming: 4 bases; junction bases outside the gene matches: 11. The V gene's germline CDR1 is MNHEY and CDR2 SVGAGI. This CDR3 spans 15 amino acids. In DNA, the CDR3 is TGTGCCAGCAGCTCCAACAGGGGCGAGCGCTATGGCTACACCTTC. This encodes CASSSNRGERYGYTF.

V usage is TRBV28 and J usage is TRBJ1-1; D is unresolved. V was clipped by 2 bases and J by 2 bases, with 3 bases between them. CDR1 MDHEN and CDR2 SYDVKM come from the germline V gene. The CDR3 covers 12 residues. CDR3 coding DNA: TGTGCCAGCAGTTTAAGCAACACTGAAGCTTTCTTT. Translation: CASSLSNTEAFF.

The V and J genes are TRBV15 and TRBJ2-3; D gene uncertain. Deletions cut 5 bases from V and 7 bases from J, with 13 bases between. Germline V gives CDR1 LNHNV, CDR2 YYDKDF (reference sequence). This CDR3 contains 13 residues. The CDR3 sequence is CATSVFTGYTQYF. CDR3 nucleotide sequence: TGTGCCACCAGCGTTTTTACCGGGTATACGCAGTATTTT.

V gene TRBV6-6 combines with J gene TRBJ2-5; no clear D gene. V gave up 6 bases and J gave up 4 bases, with 12 bases separating them. CDR3 length: 13 amino acids. The germline gives CDR1 MNHNY, CDR2 SVGAGI (reference sequence). In nucleotides, the CDR3 is TGTGCCAGCAGGAGACTGGGTTCAGAGACCCAGTACTTC. It specifies CASRRLGSETQYF.

With respect to this clone: Other nucleotide sequences from this sample produce the same CDR3. For the CDR3, the DNA is TGTGCCTGGAGTGTACAGGGGTACGAGCAGTACTTC. It specifies CAWSVQGYEQYF. V gene TRBV30 combines with J gene TRBJ2-7; TRBD1 matches at 7 bases. After removal of 0 bases from V and 4 bases from J, the junction contained 0 bases not matched to a gene. Germline CDR1 and CDR2: GTSNPN and SVGIG (reference sequence). The CDR3 spans 12 residues.

The table lists this clone with a few counts. In DNA, the CDR3 is TGTGCCAGCAGCTTGGGGCGGGAGCCCTACGAGCAGTACTTC. This codes for CASSLGREPYEQYF. This rearrangement joins TRBV7-9 to TRBJ2-7; 7 bases line up with TRBD2. The CDR3 is made up of 14 amino acids. Germline CDR1 is SEHNR and CDR2 is FQNEAQ (reference sequence). V lost 3 bases to trimming and J lost 2 bases; unmatched junction nucleotides: 4.

This chain uses TRBV6-4 with TRBJ2-1; 10 bases agree with TRBD1. The CDR3 runs to 15 residues. Per the germline V gene, CDR1 is MRHNA and CDR2 is SNTAGT. V was pared by 6 bases and J by 8 bases, with 10 bases of the junction left unmatched. The CDR3 DNA follows: TGTGCCAGCAGCCACGGGACAGGGGCTCAGGATGAGCAGTTCTTC. It specifies CASSHGTGAQDEQFF.

The chain employs TRBV27 and TRBJ2-7, with 11 bases fitting TRBD2. Germline V lookup: CDR1 MNHEY, CDR2 SMNVEV (reference sequence). V shed 5 bases, J shed 6 bases, and the junction held 6 bases outside the gene matches. There are 14 residues in the CDR3. The CDR3 DNA is TGTGCCAGCAGTGACGGACTAGCGGGTAGCGAGCAGTACTTC. Amino acid sequence: CASSDGLAGSEQYF.

This chain joins TRBV5-1 and TRBJ2-7, with a possible D match to TRBD1 (6 bases). V shed 5 bases and J shed 2 bases, with 11 bases lying between them. Germline CDR1 SGHRS, CDR2 YFSETQ. The CDR3 covers 13 residues. The DNA for the CDR3 is TGCGCCAGCAGTCCGGACAGCACCTACGAGCAGTACTTC. This codes for CASSPDSTYEQYF.

The table lists this clone with a few counts. Other DNA variants within this sample encode the same CDR3. The chain couples TRBV11-2 to TRBJ2-7; D ambiguous. Germline-derived CDR1 and CDR2 are SGHAT and FQNNGV. V was trimmed by 3 bases and J by 0 bases, leaving 6 bases between them. The CDR3 runs to 13 residues. In DNA, the CDR3 is TGTGCCAGCAGCTTTTCCGGCTCCTACGAGCAGTACTTC. It codes for CASSFSGSYEQYF. Full variable domain (outside the CDR3, taken from reference TRBV11-2 and TRBJ2-7): EAGVAQSPRYKIIEKRQSVAFWCNPISGHATLYWYQQILGQGPKLLIQFQNNGVVDDSQLPKDRFSAERLKGVDSTLKIQPAKLEDSAVYLCASSFSGSYEQYFGPGTRLTVT.